This T cell receptor beta chain originates from a study of blood T cell repertoires in COVID-19. Assay used: immunoSEQ multiplex PCR; TCRdb lists only in-frame clones, some missing. The table lists over 450,000 clones, roughly nine tenths of them singletons. This clonotype was obtained from a man aged 18 to 30 with COVID-19, enrolled during active disease. Sequencing used peripheral blood.

DNA of the CDR3: TGTGCCAGCAGCCCCCCCCGAGGTAATGAGCAGTTCTTC. It encodes CASSPPRGNEQFF. The chain recombines TRBV5-5 with TRBJ2-1; D unresolved. This CDR3 comprises 13 residues. The germline V gene has CDR1 SGHKS and CDR2 YYEKEE (reference sequence). Trimming shortened V by 4 bases and J by 7 bases, and 12 bases separated the two germline ends.